In its sample, the clone carrying this T cell receptor (beta chain) was seen many times. Its antigen remains unidentified. RNA transcripts yielded amplified TCR beta CDR3 regions. Using the HTBI primer set, a first-round RT-PCR was run on the TCR CDR3. TCRdb ran MiXCR on the multiplex PCR reads and lists one entry per CDR3 protein. Of hundreds of thousands of distinct CDR3 sequences listed, 17% are singletons. This sample stems from a study of T cells in Graves' hyperthyroidism and ophthalmopathy. Across the study: Peripheral blood draws took place at initial diagnosis, ahead of any treatment.

Study-wide results and caveats: Onset of ophthalmopathy came a median approximately 6 months after the model predicted it. Blood also showed most of the thyroid clonotypes that were expanded above 0.001.

The sample was blood. The clonotype was recovered from a woman between 18 and 29 years old with Graves' ophthalmopathy.

This CDR3 is CASSLTLTEAFF. The CDR3 DNA is TGTGCCAGCAGTCTAACTCTCACTGAAGCTTTCTTT. The chain has TRBV6-2 or TRBV6-3 and TRBJ1-1, with D hard to call. In germline, CDR1 is MNHEY, CDR2 SVGEGT. This CDR3 has 12 residues. V lost 5 bases, J lost 4 bases, and 8 bases lay in between.